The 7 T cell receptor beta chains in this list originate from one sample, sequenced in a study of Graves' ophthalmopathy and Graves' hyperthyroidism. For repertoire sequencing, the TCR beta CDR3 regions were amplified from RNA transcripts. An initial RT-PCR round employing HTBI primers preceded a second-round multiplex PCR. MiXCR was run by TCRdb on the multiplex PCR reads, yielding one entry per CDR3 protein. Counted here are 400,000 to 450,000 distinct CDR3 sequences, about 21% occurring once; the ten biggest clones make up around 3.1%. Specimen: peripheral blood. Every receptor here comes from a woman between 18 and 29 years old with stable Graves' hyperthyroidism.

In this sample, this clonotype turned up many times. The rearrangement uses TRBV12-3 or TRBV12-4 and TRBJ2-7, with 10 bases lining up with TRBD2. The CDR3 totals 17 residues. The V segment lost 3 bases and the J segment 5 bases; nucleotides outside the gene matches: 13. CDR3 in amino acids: CASSFGLAGAGSDEQYF. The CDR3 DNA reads TGTGCCAGCAGTTTTGGGCTAGCGGGAGCTGGGTCAGACGAGCAGTACTTC.

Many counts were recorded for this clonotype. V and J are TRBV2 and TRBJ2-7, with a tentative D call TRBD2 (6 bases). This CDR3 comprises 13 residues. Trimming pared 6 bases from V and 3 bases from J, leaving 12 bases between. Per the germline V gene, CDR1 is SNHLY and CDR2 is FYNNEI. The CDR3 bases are TGTGCCAGCAGCGGACTACCCGACTACGAGCAGTACTTC. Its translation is CASSGLPDYEQYF.

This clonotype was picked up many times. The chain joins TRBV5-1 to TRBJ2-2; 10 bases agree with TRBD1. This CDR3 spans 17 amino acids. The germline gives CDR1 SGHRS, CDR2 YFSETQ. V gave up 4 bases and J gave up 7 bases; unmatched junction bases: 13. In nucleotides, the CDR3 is TGCGCCAGCAGCCCACAAGGGACAGGGGATGGTCTCGGGGAGCTGTTTTTT. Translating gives CASSPQGTGDGLGELFF.

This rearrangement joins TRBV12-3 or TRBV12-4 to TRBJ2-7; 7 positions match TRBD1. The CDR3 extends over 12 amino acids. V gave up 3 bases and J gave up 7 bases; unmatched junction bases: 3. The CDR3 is CASSFTGEEQYF. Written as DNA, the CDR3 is TGTGCCAGCAGTTTTACAGGGGAAGAGCAGTACTTC.

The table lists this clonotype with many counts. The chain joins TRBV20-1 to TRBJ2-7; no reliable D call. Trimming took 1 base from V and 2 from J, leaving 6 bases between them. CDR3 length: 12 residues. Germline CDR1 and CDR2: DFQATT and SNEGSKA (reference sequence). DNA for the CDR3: TGCAGTGCTAGAGGGCAGACCTACGAGCAGTACTTC. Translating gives CSARGQTYEQYF.

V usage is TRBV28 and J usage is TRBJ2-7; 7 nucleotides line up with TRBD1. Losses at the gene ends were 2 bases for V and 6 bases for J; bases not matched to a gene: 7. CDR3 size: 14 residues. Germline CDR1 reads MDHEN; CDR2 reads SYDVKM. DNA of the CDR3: TGTGCCAGCAGTTTACTCCCGACAGGGTCCGAGCAGTACTTC. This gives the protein CASSLLPTGSEQYF.

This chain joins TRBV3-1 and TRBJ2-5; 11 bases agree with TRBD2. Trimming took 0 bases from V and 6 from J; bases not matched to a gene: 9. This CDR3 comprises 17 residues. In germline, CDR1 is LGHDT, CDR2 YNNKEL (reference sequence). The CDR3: CASSQDRLLAGGQTQYF. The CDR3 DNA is TGTGCCAGCAGCCAAGATCGGCTGTTAGCGGGGGGGCAGACCCAGTACTTC.